A selection of T cell receptor beta chains follows, all from one sample in a study of T cell responses to AZD1222 COVID-19 vaccine. Clones were sequenced by immunoSEQ multiplex PCR, and TCRdb holds only the in-frame ones, with some missing. The sample includes about 110,000 clones, under 95% of them seen just once. The starting material was peripheral blood, obtained on day 0 of AZD1222 vaccination. Receptors originate from an adult in good health. Both conserved end residues are part of each CDR3. D genes are given only for firm matches. Expanded clones get a size class; other rows say once, few or many, or leave the size out.

TRBV28	12	TRBJ1-6	.	.	CASSLGYSPLHF	TGTGCCAGCAGTTTAGGGTACTCACCCCTCCACTTT
TRBV10-3	15	TRBJ2-2	TRBD1	.	CAIPPGTANTGELFF	TGTGCCATCCCCCCCGGGACAGCGAACACCGGGGAGCTGTTTTTT
TRBV18	13	TRBJ2-5	.	.	CASSPLESEAQYF	TGTGCCAGCTCACCACTGGAGTCGGAGGCCCAGTACTTC
TRBV5-6	14	TRBJ1-6	.	.	CASSLGQPNSPLHF	TGTGCCAGCAGCTTGGGGCAGCCAAATTCACCCCTCCACTTT
TRBV11-3	13	TRBJ2-7	.	.	CASSPDGGYEQCF	TGTGCCAGCAGCCCCGATGGGGGATACGAGCAGTGCTTC
TRBV19	14	TRBJ2-7	.	.	CASSIFGLAAEQYF	TGTGCCAGTAGTATATTTGGATTGGCGGCCGAGCAGTACTTC
TRBV9	16	TRBJ1-2	TRBD1	.	CASSVKPDRGHYGYTF	TGTGCCAGCAGCGTAAAACCCGACAGGGGACACTATGGCTACACCTTC
TRBV28	18	TRBJ1-1	.	.	CASSSSTGTVKRGTEAFF	TGTGCCAGCAGTTCTTCAACCGGGACCGTAAAGAGGGGCACTGAAGCTTTCTTT
TRBV7-6	17	TRBJ2-3	TRBD2	.	CASSLGAAGGQGDTQYF	TGTGCCAGCAGCTTAGGGGCGGCGGGAGGGCAGGGAGATACGCAGTATTTT
TRBV6-6	14	TRBJ2-5	.	.	CASSLGRGQETQYF	TGTGCCAGCAGTTTGGGCAGGGGCCAAGAGACCCAGTACTTC
TRBV10-3	16	TRBJ2-3	.	.	CAISESMSGSGDTQYF	TGTGCCATCAGTGAGTCGATGTCAGGGAGTGGGGATACGCAGTATTTT
TRBV11-2	15	TRBJ1-5	TRBD1	.	CASSLDRGPNQPQHF	TGTGCCAGCAGCTTAGACAGGGGGCCGAATCAGCCCCAGCATTTT
TRBV10-3	13	TRBJ2-5	.	.	CAISDWTDETQYF	TGTGCCATCAGTGATTGGACAGATGAGACCCAGTACTTC
TRBV24-1	15	TRBJ1-1	.	.	CATSDSRTPNTEAFF	TGTGCCACCAGTGATTCAAGGACTCCGAACACTGAAGCTTTCTTT
TRBV28	15	TRBJ1-1	.	few	CASSLPGQANTEAFF	TGTGCCAGCAGTCTGCCGGGACAAGCAAACACTGAAGCTTTCTTT
TRBV7-9	12	TRBJ1-6	.	.	CASSFRNSPLHF	TGTGCCAGCAGCTTCCGTAATTCACCCCTCCACTTT
TRBV12-5	14	TRBJ1-5	TRBD1	.	CASGLGQGHQPQHF	TGTGCTAGTGGTTTGGGACAGGGGCATCAGCCCCAGCATTTT
TRBV28	12	TRBJ2-5	.	.	CASSLIGETQYF	TGTGCCAGCAGTTTAATCGGAGAGACCCAGTACTTC
TRBV7-3	16	TRBJ2-2	TRBD1	.	CASRSGTGVDTGELFF	TGTGCCAGCAGATCAGGGACAGGGGTCGACACCGGGGAGCTGTTTTTT
TRBV10-3	12	TRBJ2-1	TRBD1	.	CAITDRGGEQFF	TGTGCCATCACCGACAGGGGGGGTGAGCAGTTCTTC